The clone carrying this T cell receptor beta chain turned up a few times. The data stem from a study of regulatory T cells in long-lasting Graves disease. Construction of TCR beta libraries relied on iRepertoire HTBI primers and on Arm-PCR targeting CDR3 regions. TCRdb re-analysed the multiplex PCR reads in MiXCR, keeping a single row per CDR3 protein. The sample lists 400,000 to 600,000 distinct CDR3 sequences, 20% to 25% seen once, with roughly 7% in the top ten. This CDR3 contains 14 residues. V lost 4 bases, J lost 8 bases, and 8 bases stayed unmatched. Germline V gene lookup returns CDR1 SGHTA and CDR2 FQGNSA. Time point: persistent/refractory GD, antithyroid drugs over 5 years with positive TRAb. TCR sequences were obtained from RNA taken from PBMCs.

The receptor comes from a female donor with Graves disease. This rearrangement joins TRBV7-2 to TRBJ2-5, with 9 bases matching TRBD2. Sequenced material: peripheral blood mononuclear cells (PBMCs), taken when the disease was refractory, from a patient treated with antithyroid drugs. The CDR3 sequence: CASSSLLLAGTQYF. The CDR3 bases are TGTGCCAGCAGCTCATTACTACTAGCGGGCACCCAGTACTTC.